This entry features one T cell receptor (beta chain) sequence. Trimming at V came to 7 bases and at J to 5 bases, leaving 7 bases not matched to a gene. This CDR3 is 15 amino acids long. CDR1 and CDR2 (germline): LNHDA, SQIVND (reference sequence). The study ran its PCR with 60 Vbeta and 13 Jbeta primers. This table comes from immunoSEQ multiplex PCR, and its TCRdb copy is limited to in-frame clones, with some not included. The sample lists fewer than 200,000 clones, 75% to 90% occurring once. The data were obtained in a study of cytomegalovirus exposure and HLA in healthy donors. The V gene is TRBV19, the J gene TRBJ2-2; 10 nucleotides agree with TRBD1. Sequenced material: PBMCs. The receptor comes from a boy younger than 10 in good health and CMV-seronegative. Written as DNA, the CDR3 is TGTGCCAGTACGGGGGACAGGGGCAGTACCGGGGAGCTGTTTTTT. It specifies CASTGDRGSTGELFF.